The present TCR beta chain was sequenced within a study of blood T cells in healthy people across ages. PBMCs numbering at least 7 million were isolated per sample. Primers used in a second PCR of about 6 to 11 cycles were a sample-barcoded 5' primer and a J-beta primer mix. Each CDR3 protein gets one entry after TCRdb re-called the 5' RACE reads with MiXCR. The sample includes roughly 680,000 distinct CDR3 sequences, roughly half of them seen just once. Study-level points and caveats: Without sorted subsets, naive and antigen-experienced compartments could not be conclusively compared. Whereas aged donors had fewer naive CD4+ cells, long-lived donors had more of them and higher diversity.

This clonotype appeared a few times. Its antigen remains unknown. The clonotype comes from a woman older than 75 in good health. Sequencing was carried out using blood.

The CDR3 DNA sequence: TGTGCCAGCAGCCCCCCCAGGACAGGGCTTAACTATGGCTACACCTTC. Translating it yields CASSPPRTGLNYGYTF. The rearrangement links TRBV7-9 to TRBJ1-2; 8 positions match TRBD1. The CDR3 consists of 16 residues. The J segment lost 1 base and the V segment lost 5 bases, leaving 9 bases of the junction unmatched. Germline loops: CDR1 SEHNR, CDR2 FQNEAQ (reference sequence). Using reference TRBV7-9 and TRBJ1-2 for the parts outside the CDR3, the full variable domain is DTGVSQNPRHKITKRGQNVTFRCDPISEHNRLYWYRQTLGQGPEFLTYFQNEAQLEKSRLLSDRFSAERPKGSFSTLEIQRTEQGDSAMYLCASSPPRTGLNYGYTFGSGTRLTVV.